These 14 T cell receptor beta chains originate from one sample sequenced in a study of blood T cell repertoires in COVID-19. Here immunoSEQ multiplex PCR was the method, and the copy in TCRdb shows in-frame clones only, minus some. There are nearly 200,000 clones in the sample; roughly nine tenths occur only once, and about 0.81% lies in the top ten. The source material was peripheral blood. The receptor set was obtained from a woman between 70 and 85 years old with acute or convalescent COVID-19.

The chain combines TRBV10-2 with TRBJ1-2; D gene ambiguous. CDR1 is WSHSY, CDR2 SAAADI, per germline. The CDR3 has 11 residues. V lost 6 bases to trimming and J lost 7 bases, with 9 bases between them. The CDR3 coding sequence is TGCGCCAGCAGGGCGGCGGTTGGCTACACCTTC. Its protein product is CASRAAVGYTF.

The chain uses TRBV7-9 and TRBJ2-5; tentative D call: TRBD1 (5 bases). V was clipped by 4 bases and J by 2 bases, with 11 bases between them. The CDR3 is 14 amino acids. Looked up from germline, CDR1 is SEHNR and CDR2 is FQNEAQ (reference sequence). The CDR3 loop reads CASSSRQIQETQYF. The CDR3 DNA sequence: TGTGCCAGCAGCTCCCGACAGATACAAGAGACCCAGTACTTC.

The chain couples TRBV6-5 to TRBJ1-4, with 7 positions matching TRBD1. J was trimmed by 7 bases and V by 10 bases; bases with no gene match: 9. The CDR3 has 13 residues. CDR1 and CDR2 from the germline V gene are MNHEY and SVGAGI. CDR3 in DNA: TGTGCCACGAGGGGGCGCGGAATTGAAAAACTGTTTTTT. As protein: CATRGRGIEKLFF.

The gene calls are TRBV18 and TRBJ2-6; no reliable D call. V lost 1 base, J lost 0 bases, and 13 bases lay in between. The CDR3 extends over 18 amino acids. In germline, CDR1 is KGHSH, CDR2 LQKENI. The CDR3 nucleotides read TGTGCCAGCTCACCACTCAGCGTTCGGAGCTCTGGGGCCAACGTCCTGACTTTC. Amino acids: CASSPLSVRSSGANVLTF.

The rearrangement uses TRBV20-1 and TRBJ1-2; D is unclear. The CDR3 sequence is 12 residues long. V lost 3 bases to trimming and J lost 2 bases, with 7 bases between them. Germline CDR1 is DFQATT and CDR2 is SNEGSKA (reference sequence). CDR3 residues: CSASSQNYGYTF. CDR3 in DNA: TGCAGTGCTAGTTCCCAGAACTATGGCTACACCTTC.

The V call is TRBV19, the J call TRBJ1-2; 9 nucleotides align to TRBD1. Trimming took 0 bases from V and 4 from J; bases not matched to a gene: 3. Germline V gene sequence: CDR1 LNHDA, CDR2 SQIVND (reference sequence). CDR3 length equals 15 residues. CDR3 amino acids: CASSIEGQGSYGYTF. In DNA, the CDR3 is TGTGCCAGTAGTATAGAGGGACAGGGAAGCTATGGCTACACCTTC. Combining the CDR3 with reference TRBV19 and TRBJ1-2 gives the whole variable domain DGGITQSPKYLFRKEGQNVTLSCEQNLNHDAMYWYRQDPGQGLRLIYYSQIVNDFQKGDIAEGYSVSREKKESFPLTVTSAQKNPTAFYLCASSIEGQGSYGYTFGSGTRLTVV.

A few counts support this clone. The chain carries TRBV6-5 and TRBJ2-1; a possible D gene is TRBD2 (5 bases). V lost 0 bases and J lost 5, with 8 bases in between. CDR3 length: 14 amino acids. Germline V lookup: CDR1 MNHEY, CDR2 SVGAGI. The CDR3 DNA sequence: TGTGCCAGCAGTTACTCGCACGGGAACAATGAGCAGTTCTTC. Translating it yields CASSYSHGNNEQFF.

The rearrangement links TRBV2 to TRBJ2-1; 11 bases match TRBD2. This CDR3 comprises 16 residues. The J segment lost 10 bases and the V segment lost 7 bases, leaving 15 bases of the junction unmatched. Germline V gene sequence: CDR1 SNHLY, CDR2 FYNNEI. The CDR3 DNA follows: TGTGCCAGCAATTATCTAGCGGGGGGCCTTACAGGGGAGCAGTTCTTC. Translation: CASNYLAGGLTGEQFF.

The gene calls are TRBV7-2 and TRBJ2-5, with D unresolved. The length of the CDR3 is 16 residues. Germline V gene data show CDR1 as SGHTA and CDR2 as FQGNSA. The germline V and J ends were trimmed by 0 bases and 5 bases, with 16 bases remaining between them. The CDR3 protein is CASSLASAARLETQYF. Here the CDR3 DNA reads TGTGCCAGCAGCTTAGCCTCGGCAGCGAGACTTGAGACCCAGTACTTC.

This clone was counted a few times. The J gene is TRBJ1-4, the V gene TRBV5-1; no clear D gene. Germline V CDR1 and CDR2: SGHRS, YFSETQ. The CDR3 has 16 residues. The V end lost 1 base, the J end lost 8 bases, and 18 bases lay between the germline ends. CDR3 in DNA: TGCGCCAGCAGCTTGTTAGAGGGAGCGGGGAACGAAAAACTGTTTTTT. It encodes CASSLLEGAGNEKLFF.

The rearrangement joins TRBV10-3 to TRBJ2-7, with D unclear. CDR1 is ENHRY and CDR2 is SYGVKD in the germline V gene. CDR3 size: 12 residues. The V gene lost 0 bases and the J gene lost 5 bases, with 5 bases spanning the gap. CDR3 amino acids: CAISESEHEQYF. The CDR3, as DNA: TGTGCCATCAGTGAGTCTGAGCACGAGCAGTACTTC.

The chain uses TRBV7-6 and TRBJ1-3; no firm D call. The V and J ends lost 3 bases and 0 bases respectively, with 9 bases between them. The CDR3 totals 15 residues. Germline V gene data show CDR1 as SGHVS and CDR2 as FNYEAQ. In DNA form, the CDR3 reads TGTGCCAGCAGCTTTGGGAGGAGCTCTGGAAACACCATATATTTT. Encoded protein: CASSFGRSSGNTIYF.

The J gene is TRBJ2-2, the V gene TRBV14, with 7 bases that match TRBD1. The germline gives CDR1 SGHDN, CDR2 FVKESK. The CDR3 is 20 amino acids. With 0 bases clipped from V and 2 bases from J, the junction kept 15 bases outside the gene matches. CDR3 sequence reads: CASSQDLQQGVRVNTGELFF. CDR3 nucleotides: TGTGCCAGCAGCCAAGATCTTCAGCAGGGGGTGAGGGTCAACACCGGGGAGCTGTTTTTT.

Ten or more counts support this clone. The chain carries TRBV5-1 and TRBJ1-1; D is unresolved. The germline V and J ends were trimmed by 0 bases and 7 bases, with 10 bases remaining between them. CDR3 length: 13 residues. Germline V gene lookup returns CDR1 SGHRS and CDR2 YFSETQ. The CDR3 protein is CASSLDGAFEAFF. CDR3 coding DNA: TGCGCCAGCAGCTTGGATGGTGCGTTTGAAGCTTTCTTT.